A selection of T cell receptor beta chains follows, all from one sample in a study of shared clonotypes between healthy human individuals. Repertoires were generated with immunoSEQ multiplex PCR, while TCRdb's copy carries only in-frame clones and drops some. The sample carries just over 2,000,000 clones, approximately 94% recorded once. The sequenced sample consisted of naive CD8+ T cells sorted from blood. Receptors were obtained from a man between 18 and 35 years old in good health. CDR3s include the opening cysteine and the closing phenylalanine or tryptophan. The D gene is left open where the match is weak. Size tells how often a clone was seen (once, few, many) or the class of an expanded clone, and some rows leave it out.

NA	NA	TRBV11-3	TRBJ2-3	CASSPTRAGTDTQYF	TGTGCCAGCAGCCCTACCAGGGCGGGCACAGATACGCAGTATTTT
NA	NA	TRBV27	TRBJ1-1	CASSFGEGRNTEAFF	TGTGCCAGCAGTTTTGGGGAAGGGCGGAACACTGAAGCTTTCTTT
NA	NA	TRBV27	TRBJ2-3	CASSLLPYMDTDTQYF	TGTGCCAGCAGTTTACTCCCCTACATGGACACAGATACGCAGTATTTT
TRBD1	NA	TRBV5-5	TRBJ2-7	CASSFRDRDSYEQYF	TGTGCCAGCAGCTTCCGGGACAGGGACTCCTACGAGCAGTACTTC
TRBD2	NA	TRBV11-2	TRBJ2-2	CASSLVLAGEGAGELFF	TGTGCCAGCAGCTTAGTACTAGCGGGGGAAGGGGCCGGGGAGCTGTTTTTT
NA	NA	TRBV19	TRBJ2-3	CASRIQGFTDTQYF	TGTGCCAGCCGCATACAGGGTTTCACAGATACGCAGTATTTT
TRBD2	once	TRBV5-1	TRBJ2-7	CASRPTSGLYEQYF	TGCGCCAGCAGGCCGACTAGCGGCCTCTACGAGCAGTACTTC
NA	NA	TRBV7-9	TRBJ2-5	CASSLVRGYQETQYF	TGTGCCAGCAGCTTAGTTCGGGGGTACCAAGAGACCCAGTACTTC
TRBD1	NA	TRBV13	TRBJ1-2	CASSLGQGDYGYTF	TGTGCCAGCAGCTTAGGACAGGGGGACTATGGCTACACCTTC
TRBD1	NA	TRBV19	TRBJ1-5	CASSSGQGNNQPQHF	TGTGCCAGTAGTTCGGGACAGGGGAACAATCAGCCCCAGCATTTT
TRBD1	NA	TRBV9	TRBJ1-1	CASSPTTGVEAFF	TGTGCCAGCAGCCCGACGACAGGGGTGGAAGCTTTCTTT
TRBD1	once	TRBV18	TRBJ2-7	CASSPLSGQGAYEQYF	TGTGCCAGCTCACCACTGTCCGGACAGGGGGCCTACGAGCAGTACTTC
TRBD2	NA	TRBV4-3	TRBJ2-7	CASSLSGLAGGEQYF	TGCGCCAGCAGCCTTTCGGGACTAGCGGGAGGCGAGCAGTACTTC
NA	NA	TRBV9	TRBJ1-1	CASSQGQNTEAFF	TGTGCCAGCAGCCAGGGACAGAACACTGAAGCTTTCTTT
TRBD2	NA	TRBV5-4	TRBJ2-2	CASRPAGGPAGELFF	TGTGCCAGCAGGCCAGCGGGAGGGCCGGCCGGGGAGCTGTTTTTT
NA	NA	TRBV5-4	TRBJ1-1	CASSRWGRNTEAFF	TGTGCCAGCAGCCGCTGGGGGAGGAACACTGAAGCTTTCTTT
NA	NA	TRBV11-3	TRBJ1-6	CASSEEQGYSPLHF	TGTGCCAGCAGCGAAGAGCAGGGTTATTCACCCCTCCACTTT
TRBD2	NA	TRBV9	TRBJ2-7	CASSVTSGSYEQYF	TGTGCCAGCAGCGTTACTAGCGGGAGTTACGAGCAGTACTTC
NA	NA	TRBV28	TRBJ2-5	CATLSGQNYQETQYF	TGTGCCACCCTCTCCGGGCAGAACTACCAAGAGACCCAGTACTTC
TRBD1	NA	TRBV5-1	TRBJ2-7	CASSLGGTDYYEQYF	TGCGCCAGCAGCTTGGGAGGGACAGACTACTACGAGCAGTACTTC
TRBD1	NA	TRBV11-2	TRBJ2-3	CASSLDWDREVGSSTDTQYF	TGTGCCAGCAGCTTAGATTGGGACAGGGAAGTTGGGTCTAGCACAGATACGCAGTATTTT
NA	once	TRBV11-2	TRBJ1-1	CASSLGAVLNTEAFF	TGTGCCAGCAGCTTAGGAGCAGTCTTGAACACTGAAGCTTTCTTT
TRBD2	NA	TRBV13	TRBJ2-3	CASSPGTSGTDTQYF	TGTGCCAGCAGCCCCGGGACTAGCGGTACAGATACGCAGTATTTT
NA	NA	TRBV10-2	TRBJ2-5	CASSDSVRAQETQYF	TGCGCCAGCAGTGATTCGGTTAGAGCTCAAGAGACCCAGTACTTC
TRBD1	once	TRBV19	TRBJ2-7	CASSIPTGGTYEQYF	TGTGCCAGTAGTATCCCGACAGGGGGTACCTACGAGCAGTACTTC
TRBD1	NA	TRBV4-3	TRBJ1-3	CASSQGTGTGNTIYF	TGCGCCAGCAGCCAAGGGACAGGGACTGGAAACACCATATATTTT
NA	once	TRBV27	TRBJ1-2	CASSLLGQTNYGYTF	TGTGCCAGCAGTTTACTCGGACAGACTAACTATGGCTACACCTTC
TRBD1	NA	TRBV28	TRBJ2-7	CASSLWGPQGARDYEQYF	TGTGCCAGCAGTTTATGGGGACCGCAGGGGGCGCGGGACTACGAGCAGTACTTC
TRBD2	NA	TRBV7-9	TRBJ2-1	CASSLAGLAGGRPYNEQFF	TGTGCCAGCAGCTTAGCAGGCCTAGCGGGAGGGCGACCCTACAATGAGCAGTTCTTC
TRBD1	NA	TRBV4-3	TRBJ1-2	CASSQADRGNYGYTF	TGCGCCAGCAGCCAAGCGGACAGGGGGAACTATGGCTACACCTTC
NA	NA	TRBV27	TRBJ2-1	CASAGYNEQFF	TGTGCCAGCGCCGGTTACAATGAGCAGTTCTTC
NA	NA	TRBV28	TRBJ1-2	CASSFDTHGYTF	TGTGCCAGCAGTTTTGATACCCATGGCTACACCTTC
TRBD1	NA	TRBV15	TRBJ2-7	CATSRGQGEGYEQYF	TGTGCCACCAGCAGGGGACAGGGTGAGGGCTACGAGCAGTACTTC
TRBD1	NA	TRBV27	TRBJ2-1	CASSFLGQINNEQFF	TGTGCCAGCAGTTTTCTGGGACAGATAAACAATGAGCAGTTCTTC
TRBD2	NA	TRBV4-2	TRBJ2-1	CASSQWGGNNEQFF	TGTGCCAGCAGCCAATGGGGAGGGAACAATGAGCAGTTCTTC
NA	NA	TRBV5-6	TRBJ2-5	CASSFRNEETQYF	TGTGCCAGCAGCTTTAGAAATGAAGAGACCCAGTACTTC
NA	NA	TRBV6-5	TRBJ1-4	CASSYSGVGEKLFF	TGTGCCAGCAGTTACTCAGGGGTTGGTGAAAAACTGTTTTTT
NA	NA	TRBV19	TRBJ2-5	CASSMIGGGETQYF	TGTGCCAGTAGTATGATTGGAGGGGGAGAGACCCAGTACTTC
NA	NA	TRBV27	TRBJ2-5	CASSLGGRGTQYF	TGTGCCAGCAGTTTGGGGGGGCGCGGGACCCAGTACTTC
NA	NA	TRBV29-1	TRBJ2-7	CSVEVNYEQYF	TGCAGCGTTGAGGTAAATTACGAGCAGTACTTC
TRBD1	NA	TRBV27	TRBJ2-1	CASSIGQGYNEQFF	TGTGCCAGCAGTATAGGACAGGGATACAATGAGCAGTTCTTC
NA	NA	TRBV5-1	TRBJ2-7	CASSSDENYEQYF	TGCGCCAGCAGCTCTGACGAGAACTACGAGCAGTACTTC
NA	NA	TRBV7-9	TRBJ1-4	CASSPPRGVTNEKLFF	TGTGCCAGCAGCCCCCCACGGGGGGTGACTAATGAAAAACTGTTTTTT
TRBD1	NA	TRBV19	TRBJ1-2	CASSPRDRVGYTF	TGTGCCAGTAGTCCTCGGGACAGGGTCGGCTACACCTTC
NA	NA	TRBV27	TRBJ2-3	CASSISRGALDTQYF	TGTGCCAGCAGTATCTCCCGGGGGGCGTTGGATACGCAGTATTTT
TRBD2	once	TRBV6-1	TRBJ2-3	CASSEAQPSGSTDTQYF	TGTGCCAGCAGTGAAGCGCAACCTAGCGGCAGCACAGATACGCAGTATTTT